This T cell receptor (beta chain) was retrieved from a study of early T cells in non-severe SARS-CoV-2 infection. Trimming removed 4 bases at V and 0 bases at J, with 12 bases between. The CDR3 length is 15 residues. Germline CDR1 is SEHNR and CDR2 is FQNEAQ (reference sequence). MiXCR was run by TCRdb on the 5' RACE reads, yielding one entry per CDR3 protein. The table lists some 66,000 distinct CDR3 sequences, less than 15% of them singletons, with about 5.2% in the top ten. Ten or more counts support this clonotype. The sample was whole blood. V is TRBV7-9 and J is TRBJ1-2, with D maybe TRBD1 (6 bases). The TCR originated in an adult who was a healthcare worker with PCR-confirmed SARS-CoV-2 infection or an uninfected control (not recorded which). CDR3 protein: CASSSRDKANYGYTF. CDR3 nucleotide sequence: TGTGCCAGCAGCTCACGGGACAAAGCTAACTATGGCTACACCTTC.